The 20 T cell receptor beta chains below come from one sample, sequenced in a study of glioma-infiltrating T cells after dendritic cell vaccination. The assay was immunoSEQ multiplex PCR, and TCRdb's table has in-frame clones only and misses some. The sample holds around 100,000 clones, approximately 80% seen once. Sequencing used blood, obtained before dendritic cell vaccination. These receptors all come from a human donor with glioblastoma.

Within the sample, this clone is medium-sized (0.01 to 0.1%). The same CDR3 can be traced to other DNA sequences in this sample. The chain carries TRBV6-1 and TRBJ1-5; the match to TRBD1 covers 10 bases. V shed 1 base, J shed 4 bases, and the junction held 4 bases outside the gene matches. Germline-derived CDR1 and CDR2 are MNHNS and SASEGT. The CDR3 has 16 amino acids. The CDR3 nucleotides read TGTGCCAGCAGTGAAGGCTGGACAGGGGGGAATCAGCCCCAGCATTTT. Protein sequence: CASSEGWTGGNQPQHF.

The chain employs TRBV7-9 and TRBJ2-3; 7 nucleotides align to TRBD1. This CDR3 has 16 amino acids. Trimming at V came to 9 bases and at J to 1 base, leaving 13 bases not matched to a gene. Germline assignment: CDR1 SEHNR and CDR2 FQNEAQ (reference sequence). The CDR3 spells CASVKGAAFGTDTQYF. CDR3 coding DNA: TGTGCCAGTGTAAAGGGGGCGGCTTTCGGCACAGATACGCAGTATTTT.

This chain connects TRBV7-9 to TRBJ2-5; 14 bases fit TRBD2. This CDR3 spans 17 amino acids. Germline loops: CDR1 SEHNR, CDR2 FQNEAQ (reference sequence). The J segment lost 0 bases and the V segment lost 4 bases, leaving 4 bases of the junction unmatched. CDR3 protein: CASSSGLAGGNQETQYF. Written as DNA, the CDR3 is TGTGCCAGCAGCTCCGGACTAGCGGGGGGTAACCAAGAGACCCAGTACTTC.

The V and J genes are TRBV6-1 and TRBJ2-5; TRBD2 agrees at 8 bases. Near its end, the DNA agrees better with TRBJ2-7, so the J call may be wrong. Per the germline V gene, CDR1 is MNHNS and CDR2 is SASEGT. The CDR3 runs 14 residues. In nucleotides, the CDR3 is TGTGCCAGCAGTGAGATAGCGGGGACCCACGAGCAGTACTTC. Its translation is CASSEIAGTHEQYF.

The gene calls are TRBV10-2 and TRBJ1-6; 11 positions agree with TRBD1. The CDR3 consists of 17 residues. Looked up from germline, CDR1 is WSHSY and CDR2 is SAAADI. The J segment lost 10 bases and the V segment lost 7 bases, leaving 15 bases of the junction unmatched. CDR3 nucleotides: TGCGCCAGCAAAGGACAGGGGGCGGACTACATAAGATCACCCCTCCACTTT. Translated, it gives CASKGQGADYIRSPLHF.

The gene calls are TRBV28 and TRBJ1-5; no definite D call. The germline gives CDR1 MDHEN, CDR2 SYDVKM. This CDR3 contains 16 residues. The V and J ends lost 5 bases and 0 bases respectively, with 14 bases between them. This CDR3 is CASSLEGLGSNQPQHF. As DNA, the CDR3 is TGTGCCAGCAGTCTCGAGGGCCTGGGTAGCAATCAGCCCCAGCATTTT. Filled out from reference TRBV28 and TRBJ1-5, the complete variable domain reads DVKVTQSSRYLVKRTGEKVFLECVQDMDHENMFWYRQDPGLGLRLIYFSYDVKMKEKGDIPEGYSVSREKKERFSLILESASTNQTSMYLCASSLEGLGSNQPQHFGDGTRLSIL.

The chain links TRBV19 to TRBJ2-1; 12 bases fit TRBD1. CDR1 is LNHDA, CDR2 SQIVND, per germline (reference sequence). The trim removed 6 bases at V and 9 bases at J, leaving 12 bases unmatched. This CDR3 region has 16 residues. The CDR3 reads CASSRTRDRGRGEQFF. The CDR3 region has the DNA TGTGCCAGTAGCCGCACCCGGGACAGGGGGCGCGGTGAGCAGTTCTTC.

J is TRBJ1-2 and V is TRBV11-3; 10 bases map to TRBD1. Germline V gives CDR1 SGHNT, CDR2 YENEEA. The CDR3 spans 16 residues. V was pared by 5 bases and J by 6 bases, with 12 bases of the junction left unmatched. CDR3 sequence: CASSPKARQGADGYTF. In DNA, the CDR3 is TGTGCCAGCAGCCCAAAGGCCCGACAGGGGGCGGATGGCTACACCTTC.

The chain joins TRBV11-3 to TRBJ2-5; TRBD2 aligns across 7 bases. J gave up 5 bases and V 2 bases, and 17 bases lay outside the gene matches. Germline lookup yields CDR1 SGHNT and CDR2 YENEEA. The CDR3 has 18 amino acids. CDR3: CASSLRGPTSPYRETQYF. The CDR3 DNA reads TGTGCCAGCAGCTTAAGGGGACCGACTAGCCCCTACAGGGAGACCCAGTACTTC.

J is TRBJ2-5 and V is TRBV7-9; D is possibly TRBD1 (7 bases). The J call is uncertain, as TRBJ2-7 better fits the DNA end. Germline V gene sequence: CDR1 SEHNR, CDR2 FQNEAQ (reference sequence). This CDR3 region has 14 residues. In DNA, the CDR3 is TGTGCCAGCAGCCCCTCGGGGGACAGATACGAGCAGTACTTC. Residues: CASSPSGDRYEQYF.

The chain carries TRBV6-1 and TRBJ2-2, with 7 bases aligning to TRBD1. Unmatched junction bases numbered 3, after V lost 6 bases and J lost 5 bases. This CDR3 contains 13 residues. CDR1 and CDR2 (germline): MNHNS, SASEGT. CDR3 in amino acids: CASSRQGTGELFF. The CDR3 bases are TGTGCCAGCAGCCGACAGGGAACCGGGGAGCTGTTTTTT.

This clone was observed a few times. The chain couples TRBV10-3 to TRBJ1-1; TRBD1 is a possible D gene (6 bases). V was cut by 3 bases and J by 1 base, with 9 bases left in between. Germline V gives CDR1 ENHRY, CDR2 SYGVKD. CDR3 size: 14 residues. The CDR3 reads CAISEYRENTEAFF. The CDR3 bases are TGTGCCATCAGTGAATACAGGGAGAACACTGAAGCTTTCTTT.

Only one count was recorded for this clone. The chain carries TRBV5-6 and TRBJ1-2, with TRBD1 matching 10 bases. The germline V gene has CDR1 SGHDT and CDR2 YYEEEE. V was pared by 6 bases and J by 4 bases, with 6 bases of the junction left unmatched. The CDR3 covers 14 residues. For the CDR3, the DNA is TGTGCCAGCAACACCCGGGACAGGGGCTATGGCTACACCTTC. It specifies CASNTRDRGYGYTF.

The J gene is TRBJ1-5, the V gene TRBV19; D is uncertain. There are 15 residues in the CDR3. The V and J ends lost 5 bases and 1 base respectively, with 12 bases between them. Germline V gene data show CDR1 as LNHDA and CDR2 as SQIVND (reference sequence). CDR3 in DNA: TGTGCCAGTAGTGATTCAGGTGGGAGCAATCAGCCCCAGCATTTT. This translates into CASSDSGGSNQPQHF. Together with reference TRBV19 and TRBJ1-5, the CDR3 gives the full variable domain: DGGITQSPKYLFRKEGQNVTLSCEQNLNHDAMYWYRQDPGQGLRLIYYSQIVNDFQKGDIAEGYSVSREKKESFPLTVTSAQKNPTAFYLCASSDSGGSNQPQHFGDGTRLSIL.

The V and J genes are TRBV19 and TRBJ1-2; D may be TRBD1 (5 bases). The CDR3 is 14 amino acids. With 7 bases removed from V and 4 bases from J, the gap between germline ends came to 16 bases. Germline lookup yields CDR1 LNHDA and CDR2 SQIVND (reference sequence). CDR3 sequence (DNA): TGTGCCAGTAACGGGCGGGGGAAGGGCTATGGCTACACCTTC. It translates to CASNGRGKGYGYTF.

The V gene is TRBV5-8, the J gene TRBJ2-2; 11 nucleotides agree with TRBD2. The junction had 11 bases not matched to a gene; V was cut back by 4 bases and J by 6 bases. The germline V gene has CDR1 SGHTS and CDR2 YDEGEE. The CDR3 runs to 17 residues. The CDR3 is CASSLHKGLADPGELFF. The CDR3 nucleotides read TGTGCCAGCAGCCTACACAAGGGACTAGCGGACCCCGGGGAGCTGTTTTTT.

This chain joins TRBV11-2 and TRBJ2-3, with no clear D. Germline V CDR1 and CDR2: SGHAT, FQNNGV. This CDR3 is 15 amino acids long. The ends were cut back, 1 base at V and 3 bases at J, with 11 bases in the middle. The CDR3 DNA sequence: TGTGCCAGCAGCTTAGGTCTGGGCGCTACAGATACGCAGTATTTT. Amino acid sequence: CASSLGLGATDTQYF.

The chain carries TRBV6-5 and TRBJ2-7, with 8 bases identical to TRBD1. Germline V CDR1 and CDR2: MNHEY, SVGAGI. V was pared by 6 bases and J by 6 bases, with 10 bases of the junction left unmatched. This CDR3 is built from 14 residues. CDR3 DNA: TGTGCCAGCAGCTCCAGGACAGGGACGGGCGAGCAGTACTTC. Residues: CASSSRTGTGEQYF.

This chain joins TRBV5-1 and TRBJ1-2; D unresolved. CDR1 and CDR2 (germline): SGHRS, YFSETQ. V lost 3 bases and J 4 bases, leaving 13 bases between the germline ends. This CDR3 is 14 amino acids long. CDR3 DNA sequence: TGCGCCAGCAGCTGGGCAACAGTGAGCTATGGCTACACCTTC. Translated, it gives CASSWATVSYGYTF.

The rearrangement links TRBV10-1 to TRBJ1-5, with TRBD1 matching 8 bases. V lost 5 bases to trimming and J lost 6 bases; unmatched junction nucleotides: 3. The CDR3 runs 13 residues. CDR1 and CDR2 (germline): WNHNN, SYGVQD (reference sequence). The CDR3 sequence: CASSQGAGQPQHF. In nucleotides, the CDR3 is TGCGCCAGCAGTCAGGGGGCTGGTCAGCCCCAGCATTTT.